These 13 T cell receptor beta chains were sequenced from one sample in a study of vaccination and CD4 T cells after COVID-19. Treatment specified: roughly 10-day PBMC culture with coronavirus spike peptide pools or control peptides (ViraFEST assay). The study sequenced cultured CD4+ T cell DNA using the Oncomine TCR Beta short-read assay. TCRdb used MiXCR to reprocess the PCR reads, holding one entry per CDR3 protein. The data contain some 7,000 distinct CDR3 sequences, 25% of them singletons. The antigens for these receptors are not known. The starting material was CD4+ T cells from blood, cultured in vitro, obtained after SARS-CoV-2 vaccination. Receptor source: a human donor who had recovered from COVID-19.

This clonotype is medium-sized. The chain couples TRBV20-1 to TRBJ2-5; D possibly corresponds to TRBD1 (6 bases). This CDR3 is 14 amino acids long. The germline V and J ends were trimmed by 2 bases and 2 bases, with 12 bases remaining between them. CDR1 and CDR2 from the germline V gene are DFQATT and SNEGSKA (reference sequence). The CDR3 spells CSARRQGPQETQYF. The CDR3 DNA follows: TGCAGTGCTAGACGCCAGGGGCCACAAGAGACCCAGTACTTC.

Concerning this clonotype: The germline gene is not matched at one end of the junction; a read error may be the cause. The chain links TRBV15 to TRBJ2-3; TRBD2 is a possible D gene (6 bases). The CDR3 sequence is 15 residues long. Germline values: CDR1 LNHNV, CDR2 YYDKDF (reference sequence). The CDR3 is CAASRRLVEGDTQYF. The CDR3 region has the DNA TGTGCCGCCAGCAGGCGCTTGGTGGAGGGGGATACGCAGTATTTT. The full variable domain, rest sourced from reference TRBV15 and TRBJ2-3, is DAMVIQNPRYQVTQFGKPVTLSCSQTLNHNVMYWYQQKSSQAPKLLFHYYDKDFNNEADTPDNFQSRRPNTSFCFLDIRSPGLGDTAMYLCAASRRLVEGDTQYFGPGTRLTVL.

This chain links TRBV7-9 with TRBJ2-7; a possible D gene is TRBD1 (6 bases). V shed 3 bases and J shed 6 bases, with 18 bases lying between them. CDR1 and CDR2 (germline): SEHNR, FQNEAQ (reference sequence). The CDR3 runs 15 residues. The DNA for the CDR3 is TGTGCCAGCAGCTTGGTACAGGGTAGGATTGCCGAGCAGTACTTC. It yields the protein CASSLVQGRIAEQYF.

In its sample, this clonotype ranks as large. The CDR3 DNA reads TGTGCCAGCAGTTCCGAGACTAGCGGGAGTATTACAGGGACCCAGTACTTC. It yields the protein CASSSETSGSITGTQYF. The rearrangement joins TRBV6-2 or TRBV6-3 to TRBJ2-5; 12 bases fit TRBD2. CDR1 and CDR2 (germline): MNHEY, SVGEGT. The CDR3 is 17 amino acids. Trimming at V came to 4 bases and at J to 7 bases, leaving 13 bases not matched to a gene.

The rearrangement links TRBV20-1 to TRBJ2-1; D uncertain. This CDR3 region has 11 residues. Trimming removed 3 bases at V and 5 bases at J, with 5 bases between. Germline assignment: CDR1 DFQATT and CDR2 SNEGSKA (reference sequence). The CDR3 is CSASPDNEQFF. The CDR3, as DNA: TGCAGTGCTAGCCCCGACAATGAGCAGTTCTTC.

CDR3 amino acids: CASQKRTGTAKNIQYF. The CDR3 region has the DNA TGTGCCAGTCAAAAGAGGACAGGGACTGCCAAAAACATTCAGTACTTC. This rearrangement joins TRBV28 to TRBJ2-4, with 8 bases that match TRBD1. Germline CDR1 and CDR2: MDHEN and SYDVKM. CDR3 size: 16 residues. V shed 9 bases, J shed 1 base, and the junction held 11 bases outside the gene matches.

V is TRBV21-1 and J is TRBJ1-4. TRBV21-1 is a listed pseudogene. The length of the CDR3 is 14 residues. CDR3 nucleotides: TGTGCCAGCAGCCAATGTCACAGCGATGAAAAACTGTTTTTT. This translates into CASSQCHSDEKLFF.

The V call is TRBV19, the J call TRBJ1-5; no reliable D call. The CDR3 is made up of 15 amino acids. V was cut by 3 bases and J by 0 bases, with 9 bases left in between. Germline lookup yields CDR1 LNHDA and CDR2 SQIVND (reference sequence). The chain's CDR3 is CASSMLAHSNQPQHF. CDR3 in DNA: TGTGCCAGTAGTATGTTAGCACATAGCAATCAGCCCCAGCATTTT.

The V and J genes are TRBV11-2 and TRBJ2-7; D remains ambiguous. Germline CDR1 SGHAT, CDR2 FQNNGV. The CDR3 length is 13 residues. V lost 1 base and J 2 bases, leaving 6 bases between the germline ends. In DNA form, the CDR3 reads TGTGCCAGCAGCTTAGCGGGCACCTACGAGCAGTACTTC. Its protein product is CASSLAGTYEQYF.

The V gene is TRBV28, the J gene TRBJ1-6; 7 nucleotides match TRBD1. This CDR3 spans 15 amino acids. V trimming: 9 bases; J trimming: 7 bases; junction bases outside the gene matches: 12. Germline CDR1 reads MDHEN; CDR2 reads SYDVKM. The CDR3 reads CASTGGTALNSPLHF. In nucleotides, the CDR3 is TGTGCCAGTACAGGAGGGACAGCCTTAAATTCACCCCTCCACTTT.

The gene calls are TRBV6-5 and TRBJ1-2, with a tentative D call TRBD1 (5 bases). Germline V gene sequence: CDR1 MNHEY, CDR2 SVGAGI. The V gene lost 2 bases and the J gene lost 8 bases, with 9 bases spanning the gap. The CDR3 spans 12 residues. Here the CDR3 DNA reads TGTGCCAGCAGTTACCTCAGGGAAGGCTACACCTTC. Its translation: CASSYLREGYTF.

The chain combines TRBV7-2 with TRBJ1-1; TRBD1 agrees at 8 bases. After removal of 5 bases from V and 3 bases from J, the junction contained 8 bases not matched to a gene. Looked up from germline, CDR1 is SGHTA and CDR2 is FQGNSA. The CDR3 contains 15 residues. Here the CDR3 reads CASSPRDRTDTEAFF. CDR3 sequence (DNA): TGTGCCAGCAGCCCGCGGGACAGGACGGACACTGAAGCTTTCTTT.

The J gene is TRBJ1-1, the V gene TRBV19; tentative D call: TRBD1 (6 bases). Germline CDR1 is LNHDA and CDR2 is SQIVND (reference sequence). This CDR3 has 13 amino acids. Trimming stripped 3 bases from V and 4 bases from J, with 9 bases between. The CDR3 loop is CASSITGPTEAFF. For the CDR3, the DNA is TGTGCCAGTAGTATTACAGGGCCCACTGAAGCTTTCTTT.